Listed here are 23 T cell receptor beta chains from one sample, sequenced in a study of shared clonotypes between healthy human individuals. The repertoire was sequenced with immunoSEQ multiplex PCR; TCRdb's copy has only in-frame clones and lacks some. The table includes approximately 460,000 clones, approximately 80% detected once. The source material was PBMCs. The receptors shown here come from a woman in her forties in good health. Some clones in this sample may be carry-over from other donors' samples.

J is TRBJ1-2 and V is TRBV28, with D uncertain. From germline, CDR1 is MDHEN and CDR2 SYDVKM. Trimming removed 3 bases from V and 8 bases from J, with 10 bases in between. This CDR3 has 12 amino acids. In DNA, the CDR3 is TGTGCCAGCAGTTTTTCCCGGGTCGGCTACACCTTC. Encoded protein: CASSFSRVGYTF.

The CDR3 bases are TGTGCCAGCAGTTTGTACAGGAGGAATGAAAAACTGTTTTTT. Its protein is CASSLYRRNEKLFF. V is TRBV28 and J is TRBJ1-4; D might be TRBD1 (5 bases). Germline values: CDR1 MDHEN, CDR2 SYDVKM. The CDR3 runs to 14 residues. V was trimmed by 3 bases and J by 5 bases, leaving 10 bases between them.

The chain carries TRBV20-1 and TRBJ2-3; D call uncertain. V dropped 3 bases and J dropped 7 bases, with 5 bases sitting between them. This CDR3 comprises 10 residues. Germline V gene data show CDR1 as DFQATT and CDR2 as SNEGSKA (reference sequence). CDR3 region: CSASNHTQYF. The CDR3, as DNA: TGCAGTGCTAGTAATCATACGCAGTATTTT.

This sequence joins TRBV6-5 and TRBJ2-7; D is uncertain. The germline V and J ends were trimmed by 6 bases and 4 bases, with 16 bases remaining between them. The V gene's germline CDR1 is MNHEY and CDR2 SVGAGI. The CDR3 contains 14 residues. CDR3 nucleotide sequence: TGTGCCAGCAGATCCTTTGAGAATCGGTACGAGCAGTACTTC. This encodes CASRSFENRYEQYF.

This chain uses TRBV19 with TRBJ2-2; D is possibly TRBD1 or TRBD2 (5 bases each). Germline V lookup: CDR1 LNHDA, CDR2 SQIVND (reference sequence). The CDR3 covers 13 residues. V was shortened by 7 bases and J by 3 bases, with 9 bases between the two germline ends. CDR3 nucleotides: TGTGCCAGTAAAGAGGGGTACACCGGGGAGCTGTTTTTT. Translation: CASKEGYTGELFF. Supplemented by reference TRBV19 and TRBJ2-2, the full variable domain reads DGGITQSPKYLFRKEGQNVTLSCEQNLNHDAMYWYRQDPGQGLRLIYYSQIVNDFQKGDIAEGYSVSREKKESFPLTVTSAQKNPTAFYLCASKEGYTGELFFGEGSRLTVL.

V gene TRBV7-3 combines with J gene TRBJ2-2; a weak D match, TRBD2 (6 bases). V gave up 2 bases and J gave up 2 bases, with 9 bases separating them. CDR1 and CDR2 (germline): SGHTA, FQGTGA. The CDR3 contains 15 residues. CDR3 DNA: TGTGCCAGCAGCTTAGCGGGATTCAACACCGGGGAGCTGTTTTTT. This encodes CASSLAGFNTGELFF.

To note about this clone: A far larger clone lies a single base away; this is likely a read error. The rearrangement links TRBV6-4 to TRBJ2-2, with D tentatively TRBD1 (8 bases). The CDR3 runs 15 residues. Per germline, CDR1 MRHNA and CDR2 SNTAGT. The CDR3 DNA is TGTGCCAGCACCCGCACAGGGGGGGACACCGGGAAGCTGTTTTTT. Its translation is CASTRTGGDTGKLFF.

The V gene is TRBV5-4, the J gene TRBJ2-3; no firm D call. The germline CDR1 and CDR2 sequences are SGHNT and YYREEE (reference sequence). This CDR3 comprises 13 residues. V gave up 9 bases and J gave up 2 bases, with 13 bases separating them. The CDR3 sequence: CATAEPNTDTQYF. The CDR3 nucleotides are TGTGCCACCGCCGAACCGAACACAGATACGCAGTATTTT.

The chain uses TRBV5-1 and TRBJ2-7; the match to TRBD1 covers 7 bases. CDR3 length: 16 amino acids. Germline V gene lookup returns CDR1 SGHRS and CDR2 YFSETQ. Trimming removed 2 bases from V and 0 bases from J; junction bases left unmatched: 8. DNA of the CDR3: TGCGCCAGCAGCTTTGGGACAGTTCAAGGCTCCTACGAGCAGTACTTC. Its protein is CASSFGTVQGSYEQYF.

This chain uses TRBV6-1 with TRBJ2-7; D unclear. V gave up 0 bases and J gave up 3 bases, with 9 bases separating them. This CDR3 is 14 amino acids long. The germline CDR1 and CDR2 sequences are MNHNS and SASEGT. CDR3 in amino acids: CASSEAPENYEQYF. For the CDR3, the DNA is TGTGCCAGCAGTGAAGCGCCGGAAAACTACGAGCAGTACTTC.

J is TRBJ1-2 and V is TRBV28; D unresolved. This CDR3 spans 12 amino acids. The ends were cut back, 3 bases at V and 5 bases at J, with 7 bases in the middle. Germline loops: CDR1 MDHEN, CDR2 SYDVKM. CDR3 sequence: CASSLATYGYTF. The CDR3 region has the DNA TGTGCCAGCAGTTTGGCGACTTATGGCTACACCTTC.

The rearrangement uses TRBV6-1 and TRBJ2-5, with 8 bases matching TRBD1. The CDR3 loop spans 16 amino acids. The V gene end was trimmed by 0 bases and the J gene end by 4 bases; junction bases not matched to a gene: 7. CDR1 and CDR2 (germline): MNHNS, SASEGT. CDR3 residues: CASSEAFYRGSETQYF. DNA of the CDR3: TGTGCCAGCAGTGAAGCTTTTTACAGGGGGTCAGAGACCCAGTACTTC.

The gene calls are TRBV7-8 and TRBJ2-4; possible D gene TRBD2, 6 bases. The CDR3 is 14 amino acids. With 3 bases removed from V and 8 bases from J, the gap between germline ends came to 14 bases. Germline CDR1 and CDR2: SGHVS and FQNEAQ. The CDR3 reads CASSFVAGSDIQYF. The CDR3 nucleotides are TGTGCCAGCAGCTTTGTGGCGGGAAGTGACATTCAGTACTTC. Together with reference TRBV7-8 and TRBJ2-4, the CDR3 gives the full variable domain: GAGVSQSPRYKVAKRGQDVALRCDPISGHVSLFWYQQALGQGPEFLTYFQNEAQLDKSGLPSDRFFAERPEGSVSTLKIQRTQQEDSAVYLCASSFVAGSDIQYFGAGTRLSVL.

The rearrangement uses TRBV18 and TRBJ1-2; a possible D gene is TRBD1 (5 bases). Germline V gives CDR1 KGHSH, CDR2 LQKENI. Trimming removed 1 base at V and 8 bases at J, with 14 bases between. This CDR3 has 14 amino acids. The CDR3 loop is CASSPLRGREGYTF. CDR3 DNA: TGTGCCAGCTCACCACTCCGGGGCCGGGAGGGCTACACCTTC.

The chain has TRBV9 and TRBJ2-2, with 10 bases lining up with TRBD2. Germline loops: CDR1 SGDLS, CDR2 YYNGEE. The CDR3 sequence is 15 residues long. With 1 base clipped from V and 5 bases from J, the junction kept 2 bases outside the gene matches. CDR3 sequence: CASSVSSGRTGELFF. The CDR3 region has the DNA TGTGCCAGCAGCGTATCTAGCGGGAGAACCGGGGAGCTGTTTTTT.

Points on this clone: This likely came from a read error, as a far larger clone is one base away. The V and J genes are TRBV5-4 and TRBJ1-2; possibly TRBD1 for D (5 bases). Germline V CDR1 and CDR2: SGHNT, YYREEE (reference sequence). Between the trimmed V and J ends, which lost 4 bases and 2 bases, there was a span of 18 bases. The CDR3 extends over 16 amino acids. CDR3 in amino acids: CASSPDNGLSNYGYTF. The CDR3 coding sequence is TGTGCCAGCAGCCCGGACAATGGGTTATCGAACTATGGCTACACCTTC.

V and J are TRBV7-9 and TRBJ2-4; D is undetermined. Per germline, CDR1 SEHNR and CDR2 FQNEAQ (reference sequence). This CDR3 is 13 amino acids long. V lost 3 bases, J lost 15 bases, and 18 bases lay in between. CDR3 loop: CASSFNQFGRRYF. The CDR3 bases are TGTGCCAGCAGCTTCAATCAATTTGGGCGGCGGTACTTC.

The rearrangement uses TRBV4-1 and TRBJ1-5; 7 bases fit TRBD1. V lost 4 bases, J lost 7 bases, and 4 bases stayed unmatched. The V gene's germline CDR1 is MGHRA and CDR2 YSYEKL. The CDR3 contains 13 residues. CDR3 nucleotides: TGCGCCAGCAGCCGAATACAGGGGCAGCCCCAGCATTTT. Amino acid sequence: CASSRIQGQPQHF.

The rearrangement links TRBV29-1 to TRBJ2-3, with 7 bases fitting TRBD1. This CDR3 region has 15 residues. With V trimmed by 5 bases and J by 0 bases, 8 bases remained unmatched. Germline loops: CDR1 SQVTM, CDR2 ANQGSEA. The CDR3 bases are TGCAGCGTTAGGAAGGGGGCAGGAAGCACAGATACGCAGTATTTT. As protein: CSVRKGAGSTDTQYF.

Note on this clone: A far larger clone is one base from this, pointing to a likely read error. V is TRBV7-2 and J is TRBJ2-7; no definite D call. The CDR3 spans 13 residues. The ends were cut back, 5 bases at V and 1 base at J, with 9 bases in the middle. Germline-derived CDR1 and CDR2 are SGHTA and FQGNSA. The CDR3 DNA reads TGTGCCAGCAGCCCTGGAGAGTCCTACGAGCAGTACTTC. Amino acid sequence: CASSPGESYEQYF.

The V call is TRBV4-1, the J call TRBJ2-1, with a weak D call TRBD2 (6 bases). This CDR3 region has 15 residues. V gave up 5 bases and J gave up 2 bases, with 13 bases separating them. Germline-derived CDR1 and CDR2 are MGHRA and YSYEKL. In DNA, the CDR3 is TGCGCCAGCAGCACCCTCGCGGGACCCTACAATGAGCAGTTCTTC. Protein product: CASSTLAGPYNEQFF.

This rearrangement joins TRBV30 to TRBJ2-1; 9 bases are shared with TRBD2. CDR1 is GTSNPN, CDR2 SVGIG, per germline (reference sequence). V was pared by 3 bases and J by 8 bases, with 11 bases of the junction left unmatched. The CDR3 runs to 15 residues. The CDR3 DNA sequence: TGTGCCTGGAGGGCTAGCGGGGCTCGGGGGTATGAGCAGTTCTTC. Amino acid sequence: CAWRASGARGYEQFF.

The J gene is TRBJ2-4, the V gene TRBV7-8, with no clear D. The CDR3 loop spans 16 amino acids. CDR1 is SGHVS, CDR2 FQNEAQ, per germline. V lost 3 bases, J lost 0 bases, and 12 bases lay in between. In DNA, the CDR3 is TGTGCCAGCAGCTTTGTTTTCGGTCTAGCCAAAAACATTCAGTACTTC. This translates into CASSFVFGLAKNIQYF.